This T cell receptor (beta chain) is from a study of blood T cell repertoires in COVID-19. The assay was immunoSEQ multiplex PCR, and TCRdb's table has in-frame clones only and misses some. The sample lists a few hundred thousand clones, roughly 85% occurring once. This TCR came from a young woman with acute or convalescent COVID-19. The sequenced material came from peripheral blood.

DNA for the CDR3: TGTGCCAGCAGTTTAGACCCGACAGGCGAGGGCTATGGCTACACCTTC. Protein product: CASSLDPTGEGYGYTF. The V and J genes are TRBV27 and TRBJ1-2, with D possibly TRBD1 on 6 matching bases. Per germline, CDR1 MNHEY and CDR2 SMNVEV (reference sequence). The CDR3 is 16 amino acids. With 2 bases removed from V and 4 bases from J, the gap between germline ends came to 17 bases.